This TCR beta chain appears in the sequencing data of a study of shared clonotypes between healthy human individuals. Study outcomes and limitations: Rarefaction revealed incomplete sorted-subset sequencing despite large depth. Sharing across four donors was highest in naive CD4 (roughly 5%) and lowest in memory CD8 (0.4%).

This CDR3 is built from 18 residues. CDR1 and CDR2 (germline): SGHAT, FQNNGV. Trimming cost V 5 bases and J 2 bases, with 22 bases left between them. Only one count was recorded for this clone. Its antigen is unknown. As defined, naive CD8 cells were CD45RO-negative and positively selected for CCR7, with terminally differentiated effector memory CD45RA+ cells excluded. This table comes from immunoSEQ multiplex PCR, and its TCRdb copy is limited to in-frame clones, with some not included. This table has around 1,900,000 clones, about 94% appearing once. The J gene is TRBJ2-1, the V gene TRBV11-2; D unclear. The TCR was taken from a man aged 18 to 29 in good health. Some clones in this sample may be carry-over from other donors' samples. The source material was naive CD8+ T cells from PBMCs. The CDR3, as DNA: TGTGCCAGCAGCCCGAGACTGGGTCGGACCAACACCTACAATGAGCAGTTCTTC. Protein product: CASSPRLGRTNTYNEQFF.